This T cell receptor beta chain was recovered during a study of immune characterization of retroperitoneal liposarcoma (dated 2019 in TCRdb). Looking up the germline V gene (reference sequence) yields CDR1 MNHEY and CDR2 SMNVEV. From its cysteine to its phenylalanine, the CDR3 spans 11 amino acids. Only CDR3 DNA remains: 33 bases, in frame from the first base. A distance of 5 bases separates the germline ends of V and J, which lose 3 bases and 8 bases respectively. Libraries were made using PCR. Instrument used: NextSeq 500. TCRdb trimmed the raw reads at Q25, called clones with MiXCR and kept productive beta chains. Each CDR3 protein appears once, grouped with its most common genes and DNA. Within this sample are about 10,000 distinct CDR3 sequences, with more than 35% of them counted one time only. Roughly 25% of the sample is taken by the ten largest. With regard to this clonotype: Its specific antigen is unknown. No clone much larger than this one lies a single base away; base qualities are absent.

The source of this sequence is a male donor with retroperitoneal liposarcoma. Sequenced material: tumor tissue. This receptor chain uses TRBV27 and TRBJ2-1, with the D segment identity uncertain. CDR3 reads: CASSFLDEQFF. The DNA reads TGTGCCAGCAGTTTCCTTGATGAGCAGTTCTTC.